This record looks at one T cell receptor beta chain sequence and its context. Its antigen remains unidentified. Some second doses came at about 4 weeks and others at about 12 weeks; these were pooled. This record comes from a study of T cell responses to AZD1222 COVID-19 vaccine. Study observations and caveats: The donors showed a predominance of white British ancestry and of females, with possible underestimation of clonal diversity.

This CDR3 is 14 amino acids long. Trimming removed 2 bases from V and 0 bases from J, with 7 bases in between. Germline V gene sequence: CDR1 SGHAT, CDR2 FQNNGV. Measured with immunoSEQ multiplex PCR; TCRdb has only the in-frame clones, and not every one. Of about 86,000 clones detected, 85% to 90% appear once; the ten largest clones hold roughly 12%. The clonotype originates from an adult who received the AZD1222 COVID-19 vaccine. The rearrangement links TRBV11-2 to TRBJ1-1, with D unresolved. Sequenced here: peripheral blood, sampled 28 days after the second AZD1222 dose. CDR3 sequence reads: CASSLSSVNTEAFF. The CDR3 DNA follows: TGTGCCAGCAGCTTAAGTTCAGTGAACACTGAAGCTTTCTTT.